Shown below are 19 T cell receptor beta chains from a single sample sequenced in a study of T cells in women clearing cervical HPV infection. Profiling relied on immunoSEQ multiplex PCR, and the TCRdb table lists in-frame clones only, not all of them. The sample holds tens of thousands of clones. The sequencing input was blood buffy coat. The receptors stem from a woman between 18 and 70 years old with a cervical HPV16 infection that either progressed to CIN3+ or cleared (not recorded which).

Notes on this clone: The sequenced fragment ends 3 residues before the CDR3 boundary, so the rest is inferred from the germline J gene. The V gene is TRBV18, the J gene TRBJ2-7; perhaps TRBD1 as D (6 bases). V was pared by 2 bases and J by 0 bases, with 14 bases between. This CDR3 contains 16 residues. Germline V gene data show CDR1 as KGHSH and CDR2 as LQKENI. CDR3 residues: CASSPIRDRRSYEQYF. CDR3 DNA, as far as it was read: TGTGCCAGCTCACCAATACGAGACAGGCGCTCCTACGAG.

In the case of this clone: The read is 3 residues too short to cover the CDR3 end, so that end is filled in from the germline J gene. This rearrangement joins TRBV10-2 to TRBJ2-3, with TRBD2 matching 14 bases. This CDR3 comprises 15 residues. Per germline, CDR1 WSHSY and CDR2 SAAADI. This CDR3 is CASSQGLAGGYTQYF. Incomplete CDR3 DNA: TGCGCCAGCAGTCAAGGACTAGCGGGAGGATACACG.

CDR3: CSPRGGRDEQFF. CDR3 DNA, as far as it was read: TGCAGTCCCCGAGGGGGTCGAGATGAG. The V call is TRBV20-1, the J call TRBJ2-1; weak D call: TRBD1 (6 bases). With the read ending 3 residues before the CDR3 end, the germline J gene is used to fill in that end. Germline-derived CDR1 and CDR2 are DFQATT and SNEGSKA (reference sequence). V was shortened by 8 bases and J by 8 bases, with 16 bases between the two germline ends. The CDR3 has 12 amino acids.

The sequenced part of the CDR3 DNA is TGTGCCAGCAGCCCCCAAGAACGCGGTACG. This translates into CASSPQERGT. The full-length CDR3 reads as CASSPQERGTQYF. The V call is TRBV7-3, the J call TRBJ2-3; D uncertain. The observed sequence ends 3 residues before the CDR3 terminus, with the missing tail filled in from the germline J gene. V shed 5 bases and J shed 8 bases, with 14 bases lying between them. This CDR3 region has 13 residues. Germline V gives CDR1 SGHTA, CDR2 FQGTGA.

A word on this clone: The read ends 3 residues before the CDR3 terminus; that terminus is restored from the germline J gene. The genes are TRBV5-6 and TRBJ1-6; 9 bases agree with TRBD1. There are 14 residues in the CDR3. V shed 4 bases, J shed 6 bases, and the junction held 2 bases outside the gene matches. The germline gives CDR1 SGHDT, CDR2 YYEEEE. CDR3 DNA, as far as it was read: TGTGCCAGCAGCGAGGACAGGGGTAATTCACCC. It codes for CASSEDRGNSP. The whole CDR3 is CASSEDRGNSPLHF.

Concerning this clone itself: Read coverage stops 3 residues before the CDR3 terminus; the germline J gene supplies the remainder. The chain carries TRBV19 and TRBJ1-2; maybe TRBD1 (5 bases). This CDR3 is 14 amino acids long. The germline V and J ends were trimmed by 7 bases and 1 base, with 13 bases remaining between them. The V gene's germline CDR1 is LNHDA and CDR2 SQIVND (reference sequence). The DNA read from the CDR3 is TGTGCCAGTACTTTAAGGCAGGGTAACTATGGC. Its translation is CASTLRQGNYG. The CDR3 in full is CASTLRQGNYGYTF.

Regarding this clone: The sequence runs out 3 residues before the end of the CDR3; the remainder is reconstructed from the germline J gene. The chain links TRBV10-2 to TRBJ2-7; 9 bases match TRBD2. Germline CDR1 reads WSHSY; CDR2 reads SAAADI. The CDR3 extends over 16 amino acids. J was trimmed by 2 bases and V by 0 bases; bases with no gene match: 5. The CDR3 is CASSESSGGRPYEQYF. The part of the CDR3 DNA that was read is TGCGCCAGCAGTGAGTCTAGCGGGGGTCGACCCTACGAG.

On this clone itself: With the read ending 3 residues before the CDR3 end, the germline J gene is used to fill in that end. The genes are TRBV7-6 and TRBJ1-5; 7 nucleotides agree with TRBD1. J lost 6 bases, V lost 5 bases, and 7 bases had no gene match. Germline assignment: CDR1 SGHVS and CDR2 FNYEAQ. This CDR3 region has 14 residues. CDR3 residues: CASSPGDSLQPQHF. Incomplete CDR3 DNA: TGTGCCAGCAGCCCGGGGGACAGCCTTCAGCCC.

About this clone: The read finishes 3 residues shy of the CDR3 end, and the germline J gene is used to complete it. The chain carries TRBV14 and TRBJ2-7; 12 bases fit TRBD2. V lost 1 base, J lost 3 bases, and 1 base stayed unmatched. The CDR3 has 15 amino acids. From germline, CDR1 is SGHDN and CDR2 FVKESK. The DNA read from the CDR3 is TGTGCCAGCAGCCAAGGACTAGCGGGGGACTACGAG. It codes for CASSQGLAGDYE. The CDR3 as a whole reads CASSQGLAGDYEQYF.

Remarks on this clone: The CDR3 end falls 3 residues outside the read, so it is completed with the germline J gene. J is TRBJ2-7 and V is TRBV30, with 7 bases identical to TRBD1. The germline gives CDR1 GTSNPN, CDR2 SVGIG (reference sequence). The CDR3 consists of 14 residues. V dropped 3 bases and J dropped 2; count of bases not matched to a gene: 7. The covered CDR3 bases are TGTGCCTGGAGGTACGGGACAGCCACCTACGAG. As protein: CAWRYGTATYE. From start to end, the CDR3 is CAWRYGTATYEQYF.

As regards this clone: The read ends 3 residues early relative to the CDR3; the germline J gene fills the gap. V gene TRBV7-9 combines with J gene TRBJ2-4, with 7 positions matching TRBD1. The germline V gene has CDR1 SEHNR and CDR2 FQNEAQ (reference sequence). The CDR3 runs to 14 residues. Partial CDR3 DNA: TGTGCCAGCACCCTGACAGGGCAATACTATGGT. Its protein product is CASTLTGQYYG. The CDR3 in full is CASTLTGQYYGQYF.

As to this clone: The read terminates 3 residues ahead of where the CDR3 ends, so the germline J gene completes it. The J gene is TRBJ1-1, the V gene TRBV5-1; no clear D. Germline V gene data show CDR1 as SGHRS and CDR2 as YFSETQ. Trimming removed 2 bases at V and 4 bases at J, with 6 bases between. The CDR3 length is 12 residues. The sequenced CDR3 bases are TGCGCCAGCAGCTTAGGGTCCACTGAA. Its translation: CASSLGSTE. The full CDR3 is CASSLGSTEAFF.

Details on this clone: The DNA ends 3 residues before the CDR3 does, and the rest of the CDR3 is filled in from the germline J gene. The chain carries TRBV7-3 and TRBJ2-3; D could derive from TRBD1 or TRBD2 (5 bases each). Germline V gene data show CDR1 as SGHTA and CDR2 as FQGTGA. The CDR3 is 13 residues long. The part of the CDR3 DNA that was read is TGTGCCAGCAGCTCCGAGGGGTTGGAGACG. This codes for CASSSEGLET. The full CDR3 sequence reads CASSSEGLETQYF.

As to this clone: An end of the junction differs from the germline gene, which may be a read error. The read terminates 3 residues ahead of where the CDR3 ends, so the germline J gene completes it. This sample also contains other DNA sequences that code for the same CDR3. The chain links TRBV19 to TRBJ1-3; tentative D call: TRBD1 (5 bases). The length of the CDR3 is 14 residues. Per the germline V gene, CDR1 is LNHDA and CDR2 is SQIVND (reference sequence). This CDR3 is CASSTRDSGNTIYF. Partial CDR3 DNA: TGTGCCAGTAGTACGCGGGACTCTGGAAACACG.

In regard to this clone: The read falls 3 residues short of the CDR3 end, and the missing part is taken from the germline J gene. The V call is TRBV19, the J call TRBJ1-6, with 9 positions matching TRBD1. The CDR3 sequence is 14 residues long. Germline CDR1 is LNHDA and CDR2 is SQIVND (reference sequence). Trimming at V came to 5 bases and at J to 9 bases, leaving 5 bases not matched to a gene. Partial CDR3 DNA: TGTGCCAGTAGTCCCACAGGGGGCCTTTCACCC. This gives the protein CASSPTGGLSP. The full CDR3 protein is CASSPTGGLSPLHF.

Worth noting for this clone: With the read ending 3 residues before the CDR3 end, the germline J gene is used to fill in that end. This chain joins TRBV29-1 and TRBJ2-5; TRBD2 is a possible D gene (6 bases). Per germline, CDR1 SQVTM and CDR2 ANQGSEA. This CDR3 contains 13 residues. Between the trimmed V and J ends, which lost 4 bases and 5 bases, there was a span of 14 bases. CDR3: CSVGWGGGETQYF. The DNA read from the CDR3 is TGCAGCGTTGGCTGGGGTGGGGGGGAGACC.

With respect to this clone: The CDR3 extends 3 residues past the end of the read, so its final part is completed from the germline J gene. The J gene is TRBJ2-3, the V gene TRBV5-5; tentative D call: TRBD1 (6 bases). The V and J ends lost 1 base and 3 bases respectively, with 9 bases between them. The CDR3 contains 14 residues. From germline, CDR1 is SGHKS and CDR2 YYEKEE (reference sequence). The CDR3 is CASSLRQATDTQYF. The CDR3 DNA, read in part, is TGTGCCAGCAGCTTGAGACAGGCTACAGATACG. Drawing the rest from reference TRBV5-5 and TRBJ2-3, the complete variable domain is DAGVTQSPTHLIKTRGQQVTLRCSPISGHKSVSWYQQVLGQGPQFIFQYYEKEERGRGNFPDRFSARQFPNYSSELNVNALLLGDSALYLCASSLRQATDTQYFGPGTRLTVL.

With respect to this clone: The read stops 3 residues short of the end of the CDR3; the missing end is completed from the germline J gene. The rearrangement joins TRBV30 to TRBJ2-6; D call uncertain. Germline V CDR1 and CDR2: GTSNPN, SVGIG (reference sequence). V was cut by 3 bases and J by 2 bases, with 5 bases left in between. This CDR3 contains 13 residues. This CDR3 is CAWRRAGANVLTF. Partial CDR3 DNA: TGTGCCTGGAGAAGGGCTGGGGCCAACGTC.

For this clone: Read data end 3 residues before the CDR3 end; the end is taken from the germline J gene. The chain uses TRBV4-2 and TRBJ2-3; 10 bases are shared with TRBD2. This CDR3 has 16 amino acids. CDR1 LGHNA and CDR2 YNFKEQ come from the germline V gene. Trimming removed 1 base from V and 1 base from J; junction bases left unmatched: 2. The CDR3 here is CASSQGAGGGTDTQYF. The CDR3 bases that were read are TGTGCCAGCAGCCAAGGAGCGGGAGGGGGCACAGATACG.